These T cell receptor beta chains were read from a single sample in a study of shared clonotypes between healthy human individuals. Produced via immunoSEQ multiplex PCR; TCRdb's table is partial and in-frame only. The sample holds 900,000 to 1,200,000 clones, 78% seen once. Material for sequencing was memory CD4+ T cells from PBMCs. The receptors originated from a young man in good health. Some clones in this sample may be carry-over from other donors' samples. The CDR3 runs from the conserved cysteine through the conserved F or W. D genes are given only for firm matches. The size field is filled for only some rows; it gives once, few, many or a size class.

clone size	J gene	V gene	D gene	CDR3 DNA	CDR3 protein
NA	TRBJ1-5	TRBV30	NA	TGTGCCTGGAGTCATACTAGCAATCAGCCCCAGCATTTT	CAWSHTSNQPQHF
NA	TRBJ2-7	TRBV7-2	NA	TGTGCCAGCAGCCCCCAGTCGGGGAAGGGCAAGCAGTACTTC	CASSPQSGKGKQYF
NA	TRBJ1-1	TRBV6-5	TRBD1	TGTGCCAGCAGTTGGCACAGGGGCGGAACTGAAGCTTTCTTT	CASSWHRGGTEAFF
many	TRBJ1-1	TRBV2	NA	TGTGCCAGCAGTGAAAGGGAGGGCACTGAAGCTTTCTTT	CASSEREGTEAFF
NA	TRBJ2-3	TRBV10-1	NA	TGCGCCAGCAGTGTTCGGTGGACAGATACGCAGTATTTT	CASSVRWTDTQYF
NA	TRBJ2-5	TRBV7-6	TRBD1	TGTGCCAGCAGCTACCCACAGGGGGCAGAGACCCAGTACTTC	CASSYPQGAETQYF
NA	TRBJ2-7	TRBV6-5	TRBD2	TGTGCCAGCAGTTATTCCGGGGAGGGGGAGCAGTACTTC	CASSYSGEGEQYF
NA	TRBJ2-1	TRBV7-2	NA	TGTGCCAGCAGCATTAGGACGGGCACCTACAATGAGCAGTTCTTC	CASSIRTGTYNEQFF
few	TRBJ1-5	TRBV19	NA	TGTGCCAGTAGTATATCCCCCCGGGGAATTAGCAATCAGCCCCAGCATTTT	CASSISPRGISNQPQHF
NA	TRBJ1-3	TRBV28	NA	TGTGCCAGCAGCCCAGAGGGGACGGCCTCTGGAAACACCATATATTTT	CASSPEGTASGNTIYF
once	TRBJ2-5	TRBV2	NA	TGTGCCAGCACGCCGTACCAAGAGACCCAGTACTTC	CASTPYQETQYF
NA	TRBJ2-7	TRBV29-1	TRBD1	TGCAGCGTTGAAGATCGACAGGGGCCTGGCGGGGAGCAGTACTTC	CSVEDRQGPGGEQYF
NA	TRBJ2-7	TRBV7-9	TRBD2	TGTGCCAGCAGCCCCCCCCCGGGGGGTATGAGGTCCTACGAGCAGTACTTC	CASSPPPGGMRSYEQYF
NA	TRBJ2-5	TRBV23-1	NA	TGCGCCAGCAGTGGCAGGGTGGGTGAGACCCAGTACTTC	CASSGRVGETQYF
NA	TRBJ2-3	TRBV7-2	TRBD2	TGTGCCAGCAGGGCTATAGCGGGAGTTAGCACAGATACGCAGTATTTT	CASRAIAGVSTDTQYF
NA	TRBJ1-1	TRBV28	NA	TGTGCCAGCAGTTTATGGACCGATGGGTCGAACACTGAAGCTTTCTTT	CASSLWTDGSNTEAFF
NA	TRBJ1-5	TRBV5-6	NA	TGTGCCAGCAGCCCAGGATATAGCAATCAGCCCCAGCATTTT	CASSPGYSNQPQHF
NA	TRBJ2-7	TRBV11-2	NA	TGTGCCAGCAGCTTAGTGCGGCGGATTTACGAGCAGTACTTC	CASSLVRRIYEQYF
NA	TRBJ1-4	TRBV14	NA	TGTGCCAGCAGCCAAGTTTTGATGGGGGGGAATGAAAAACTGTTTTTT	CASSQVLMGGNEKLFF
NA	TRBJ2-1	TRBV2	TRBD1	TGTGCCAGCAGTTGGGACAGCGACAATGAGCAGTTCTTC	CASSWDSDNEQFF
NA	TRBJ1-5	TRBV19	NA	TGTGCCAGTAATGGAGATTATAGCAATCAGCCCCAGCATTTT	CASNGDYSNQPQHF
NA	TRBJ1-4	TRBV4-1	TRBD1	TGCGCCAGCAGCCAGGGGGGGACAGGCGCCTATGAAAAACTGTTTTTT	CASSQGGTGAYEKLFF
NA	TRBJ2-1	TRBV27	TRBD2	TGTGCCAGCAGCCTCGTGGCTAGCGGCTACAATGAGCAGTTCTTC	CASSLVASGYNEQFF
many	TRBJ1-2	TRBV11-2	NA	TGTGCCAGCAGCTTTTTCAAGCGCAACTATGGCTACACCTTC	CASSFFKRNYGYTF
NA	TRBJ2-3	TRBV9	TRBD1	TGTGCCAGCAGCGTGGACAGGGGGGTTCTGGATACGCAGTATTTT	CASSVDRGVLDTQYF
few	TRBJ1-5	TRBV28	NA	TGTGCCAGCAGTATACAGGGTAAGGATCAGCCCCAGCATTTT	CASSIQGKDQPQHF
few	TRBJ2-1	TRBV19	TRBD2	TGTGCCAGTAGTACCCGCGCGAGCAGCGGGAGCCCCCCTCGGTTCTTC	CASSTRASSGSPPRFF
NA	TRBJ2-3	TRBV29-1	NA	TGCAGCATAAACAGAGGGACAATCACAGATACGCAGTATTTT	CSINRGTITDTQYF
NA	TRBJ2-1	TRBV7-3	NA	TGTGCCAGCAGCTCCAATCGCGAGGGTGAGCAGTTCTTC	CASSSNREGEQFF
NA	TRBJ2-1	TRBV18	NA	TGTGCCAGCTCAAAAGGCTCGCGGGACCATGAGCAGTTCTTC	CASSKGSRDHEQFF
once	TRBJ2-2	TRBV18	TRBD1	TGTGCCAGCTCACCGGGACAGGAGGACACCGGGGAGCTGTTTTTT	CASSPGQEDTGELFF
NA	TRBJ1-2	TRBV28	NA	TGTGCCAGCAGTTTCCTCGACGGAATCTATGGCTACACCTTC	CASSFLDGIYGYTF
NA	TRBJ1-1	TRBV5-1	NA	TGCGCCAGCAGCTCACAGTCGAACACTGAAGCTTTCTTT	CASSSQSNTEAFF
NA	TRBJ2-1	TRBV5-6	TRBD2	TGTGCCAGCAGCTCTACCTGGACTAGCGGGCGCTCCTACAATGAGCAGTTCTTC	CASSSTWTSGRSYNEQFF
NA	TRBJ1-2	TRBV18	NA	TGTGCCAGCTCACCAGCCGGGCTCTATGGCTACACCTTC	CASSPAGLYGYTF
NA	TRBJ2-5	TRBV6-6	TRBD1	TGTGCCAGCAGTTATCCCCTACAGGGGGCCAGGGAGACCCAGTACTTC	CASSYPLQGARETQYF
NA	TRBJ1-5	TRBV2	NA	TGTGCCAGCAGTGATTGGGCAGATAATCAGCCCCAGCATTTT	CASSDWADNQPQHF
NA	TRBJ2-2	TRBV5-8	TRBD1	TGTGCCAGCAGCTTTTTCCGGACAGGGAGCACCGGGGAGCTGTTTTTT	CASSFFRTGSTGELFF
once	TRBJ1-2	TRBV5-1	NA	TGCGCCAGCAGCCCGGGGGAGTGGAAGCCTAACTATGGCTACACCTTC	CASSPGEWKPNYGYTF
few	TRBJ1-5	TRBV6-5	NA	TGTGCCAGCAGTTACTCGTATCAGGACAGTCAGCCCCAGCATTTT	CASSYSYQDSQPQHF
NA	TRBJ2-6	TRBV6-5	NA	TGTGCCAGCAGTTACCGGGCCTCTGGGGCCAACGTCCTGACTTTC	CASSYRASGANVLTF
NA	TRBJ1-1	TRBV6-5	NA	TGTGCCAGCAGTCCCCCCGGGTATACTGAAGCTTTCTTT	CASSPPGYTEAFF
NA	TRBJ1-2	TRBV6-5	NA	TGTGCCAGCAGTTACGTCGGACAGAACTATGGCTACACCTTC	CASSYVGQNYGYTF
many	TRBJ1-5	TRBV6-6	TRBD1	TGTGCCAGCAGTACCGGGACAGACTATAGCAATCAGCCCCAGCATTTT	CASSTGTDYSNQPQHF
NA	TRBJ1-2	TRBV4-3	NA	TGCGCCAGCAGCCAAGATTTGGGGGAACGGTCCACCTTC	CASSQDLGERSTF
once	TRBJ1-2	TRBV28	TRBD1	TGTGCCAGCAGGGAACAGGGGCCTAACTATGGCTACACCTTC	CASREQGPNYGYTF
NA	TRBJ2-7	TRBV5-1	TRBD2	TGCGCCAGCAGCAGTAGGACTAGCGGGAGGGAGGACGAGCAGTACTTC	CASSSRTSGREDEQYF
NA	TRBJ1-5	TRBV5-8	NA	TGTGCCAGCACCCCGAGCAGGGCCTATCAGCCCCAGCATTTT	CASTPSRAYQPQHF
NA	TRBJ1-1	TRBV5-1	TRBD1	TGCGCCAGCAGCTCACGGACAGGCGGGGGGTCTGAAGCTTTCTTT	CASSSRTGGGSEAFF
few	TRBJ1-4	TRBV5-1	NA	TGCGCCAGCAGGGACGCAGCATACCCAACTAATGAAAAACTGTTTTTT	CASRDAAYPTNEKLFF
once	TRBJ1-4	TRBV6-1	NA	TGTGCCAGCAGTGAATGGGGACGGGGGAGTGAAAAACTGTTTTTT	CASSEWGRGSEKLFF
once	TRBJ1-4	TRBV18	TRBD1	TGTGCCAGCTCTCGAGGGACAGGGTTTAATGAAAAACTGTTTTTT	CASSRGTGFNEKLFF
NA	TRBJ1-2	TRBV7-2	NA	TGTGCCAGCAGACGAGGGGGGAGCTATCATGGCTACACCTTC	CASRRGGSYHGYTF
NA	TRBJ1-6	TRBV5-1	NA	TGCGCCAGCAGCTTGGTAGGGTCGTATAATTCACCCCTCCACTTT	CASSLVGSYNSPLHF
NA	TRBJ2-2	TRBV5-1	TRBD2	TGCGCCAGCAGCGGGGGACTAGCGATCACCGGGGAGCTGTTTTTT	CASSGGLAITGELFF